The 23 T cell receptor beta chains in this list originate from one sample, sequenced in a study of cytotoxic CD8 clonotypes in ibrutinib-treated CLL. The data were produced by immunoSEQ multiplex PCR, yet TCRdb's version contains in-frame clones alone and is incomplete. Among 110,000 to 150,000 clones listed, 76% were seen once. The source material was PBMCs, sampled after 24 months of ibrutinib treatment. These receptor sequences come from a human donor with chronic lymphocytic leukemia.

This clone was detected a few times. V usage is TRBV7-3 and J usage is TRBJ1-1, with a weak D call TRBD1 (5 bases). The CDR3 consists of 13 residues. Germline V gene sequence: CDR1 SGHTA, CDR2 FQGTGA. V lost 2 bases to trimming and J lost 1 base, with 5 bases between them. The CDR3 DNA is TGTGCCAGCAGCTTAGGACAGAACACTGAAGCTTTCTTT. It specifies CASSLGQNTEAFF.

The chain employs TRBV5-1 and TRBJ2-1; D unclear. V lost 0 bases to trimming and J lost 9 bases, with 7 bases between them. Germline V CDR1 and CDR2: SGHRS, YFSETQ. This CDR3 is built from 12 residues. The CDR3 region is CASSLGDGEQFF. The CDR3, as DNA: TGCGCCAGCAGCTTGGGGGATGGTGAGCAGTTCTTC.

V is TRBV6-1 and J is TRBJ1-4, with TRBD1 as a possible D gene (5 bases). Looked up from germline, CDR1 is MNHNS and CDR2 is SASEGT. Trimming took off 6 bases at V and 8 bases at J, with 16 bases between the two ends. The CDR3 covers 14 residues. This CDR3 reads CASRDGATWEKLFF. In DNA form, the CDR3 reads TGTGCCAGCAGGGACGGGGCCACCTGGGAAAAACTGTTTTTT.

The chain uses TRBV7-8 and TRBJ1-1; a weak D match, TRBD1 (5 bases). The CDR3 has 12 residues. Trimming cost V 5 bases and J 5 bases, with 9 bases left between them. Germline CDR1 SGHVS, CDR2 FQNEAQ. The CDR3 reads CASSPGTTEAFF. As DNA, the CDR3 is TGTGCCAGCAGCCCAGGGACGACTGAAGCTTTCTTT.

Concerning this clone: The sample contains more than one DNA sequence encoding this CDR3. The chain has TRBV20-1 and TRBJ1-5; D is possibly TRBD1 (5 bases). CDR3 length: 11 amino acids. V was trimmed by 3 bases and J by 9 bases, leaving 9 bases between them. CDR1 and CDR2 (germline): DFQATT, SNEGSKA (reference sequence). This CDR3 reads CSARTGGPQHF. The CDR3 nucleotides read TGCAGTGCTAGGACCGGGGGGCCCCAGCATTTT.

This clone was picked up a small number of times. The V gene is TRBV5-1, the J gene TRBJ1-2; TRBD1 might be the D (5 bases). Looked up from germline, CDR1 is SGHRS and CDR2 is YFSETQ. The CDR3 has 15 amino acids. V was pared by 0 bases and J by 5 bases, with 14 bases between. CDR3 sequence (DNA): TGCGCCAGCAGCTTGGGGGACGGCGAGTCTTATGGCTACACCTTC. Translation gives CASSLGDGESYGYTF. Complete variable domain (other parts from reference TRBV5-1 and TRBJ1-2): KAGVTQTPRYLIKTRGQQVTLSCSPISGHRSVSWYQQTPGQGLQFLFEYFSETQRNKGNFPGRFSGRQFSNSRSEMNVSTLELGDSALYLCASSLGDGESYGYTFGSGTRLTVV.

V usage is TRBV7-2 and J usage is TRBJ2-2; 8 positions match TRBD2. The CDR3 consists of 15 residues. Unmatched junction bases numbered 4, after V lost 5 bases and J lost 2 bases. From germline, CDR1 is SGHTA and CDR2 FQGNSA. CDR3 amino acids: CASSPGGGNTGELFF. The CDR3 bases are TGTGCCAGCAGCCCGGGGGGGGGAAACACCGGGGAGCTGTTTTTT. Full variable domain (rest looked up from reference TRBV7-2 and TRBJ2-2): GAGVSQSPSNKVTEKGKDVELRCDPISGHTALYWYRQSLGQGLEFLIYFQGNSAPDKSGLPSDRFSAERTGGSVSTLTIQRTQQEDSAVYLCASSPGGGNTGELFFGEGSRLTVL.

The chain joins TRBV5-6 to TRBJ1-4; no clear D. This CDR3 contains 14 residues. V was shortened by 0 bases and J by 8 bases, with 11 bases between the two germline ends. Per the germline V gene, CDR1 is SGHDT and CDR2 is YYEEEE. For the CDR3, the DNA is TGTGCCAGCAGCTTGGGCGGGCGTGGGGAAAAACTGTTTTTT. Translated, it gives CASSLGGRGEKLFF.

CDR3 bases: TGTGCCACCAGCAGAGATTGGAACAGACTCTACTTC. Encoded protein: CATSRDWNRLYF. The V and J genes are TRBV15 and TRBJ2-4; D gene uncertain. Trimming removed 0 bases at V and 16 bases at J, with 13 bases between. The CDR3 extends over 12 amino acids. CDR1 and CDR2 from the germline V gene are LNHNV and YYDKDF (reference sequence).

This sequence joins TRBV7-2 and TRBJ1-2; tentative D call: TRBD1 (6 bases). The CDR3 consists of 14 residues. Germline loops: CDR1 SGHTA, CDR2 FQGNSA. Between the trimmed V and J ends, which lost 6 bases and 3 bases, there was a span of 14 bases. CDR3 in DNA: TGTGCCAGCAGTCAAGCCAGGGGAGACTATGGCTACACCTTC. It is translated as CASSQARGDYGYTF.

This clone was counted only a few times. The chain joins TRBV7-8 to TRBJ1-1; TRBD1 matches 9 bases. The CDR3 loop spans 13 amino acids. CDR1 and CDR2 from the germline V gene are SGHVS and FQNEAQ. V dropped 6 bases and J dropped 4; count of bases not matched to a gene: 3. CDR3 bases: TGTGCCAGCAGTCTGACAGGGGGCACTGAAGCTTTCTTT. Protein product: CASSLTGGTEAFF.

The count of this clone is one. The rearrangement joins TRBV19 to TRBJ2-4; D might be TRBD2 (6 bases). The germline CDR1 and CDR2 sequences are LNHDA and SQIVND (reference sequence). This CDR3 contains 11 residues. CDR3 protein: CASGTKNIQYF. The CDR3 nucleotides read TGTGCTAGCGGAACCAAAAACATTCAGTACTTC.

V usage is TRBV5-4 and J usage is TRBJ1-1; 7 bases agree with TRBD1. The ends lost 4 bases at V and 1 base at J; junction bases unmatched: 7. Germline V CDR1 and CDR2: SGHNT, YYREEE (reference sequence). The CDR3 spans 15 residues. CDR3 sequence (DNA): TGTGCCAGCAGCCCCGACAGGGTCACGAACACTGAAGCTTTCTTT. Its translation is CASSPDRVTNTEAFF.

This clone has just a few counts. The gene calls are TRBV30 and TRBJ2-7; perhaps D is TRBD1 or TRBD2 (6 bases each). Germline CDR1 is GTSNPN and CDR2 is SVGIG (reference sequence). Trimming took off 3 bases at V and 6 bases at J, with 15 bases between the two ends. The CDR3 runs to 13 residues. In DNA form, the CDR3 reads TGTGCCTGGAGCCCCTCGGGGGCGCCCGAGCAGTACTTC. Protein product: CAWSPSGAPEQYF.

The chain combines TRBV27 with TRBJ1-6, with D tentatively TRBD1 (5 bases). V was clipped by 10 bases and J by 0 bases, with 13 bases between them. CDR1 is MNHEY, CDR2 SMNVEV, per germline (reference sequence). This CDR3 has 15 residues. Here the CDR3 reads CATGGGDSYNSPLHF. Here the CDR3 DNA reads TGTGCCACCGGGGGGGGAGACTCCTATAATTCACCCCTCCACTTT.

V is TRBV19 and J is TRBJ2-7; maybe TRBD1 (6 bases). The length of the CDR3 is 12 residues. V lost 4 bases to trimming and J lost 8 bases, with 12 bases between them. Germline V gene lookup returns CDR1 LNHDA and CDR2 SQIVND (reference sequence). The CDR3 region is CASSTPGQQQYF. DNA of the CDR3: TGTGCCAGTAGTACCCCCGGACAGCAGCAGTACTTC. The variable domain in full, with the rest retrieved from reference TRBV19 and TRBJ2-7, is DGGITQSPKYLFRKEGQNVTLSCEQNLNHDAMYWYRQDPGQGLRLIYYSQIVNDFQKGDIAEGYSVSREKKESFPLTVTSAQKNPTAFYLCASSTPGQQQYFGPGTRLTVT.

This chain joins TRBV19 and TRBJ2-7; 7 bases match TRBD2. The CDR3 extends over 17 amino acids. Trimming removed 4 bases from V and 2 bases from J; junction bases left unmatched: 14. The V gene's germline CDR1 is LNHDA and CDR2 SQIVND (reference sequence). In DNA, the CDR3 is TGTGCCAGTAGTACCCTAACCCCGGGAGGTTCCCCCTACGAGCAGTACTTC. Encoded protein: CASSTLTPGGSPYEQYF.

The chain has TRBV4-2 and TRBJ1-2, with D perhaps TRBD1 (5 bases). The germline CDR1 and CDR2 sequences are LGHNA and YNFKEQ. This CDR3 contains 13 residues. The ends were cut back, 1 base at V and 12 bases at J, with 15 bases in the middle. The CDR3 sequence: CASSQGLGAPHTF. In DNA form, the CDR3 reads TGTGCCAGCAGCCAAGGCCTCGGGGCTCCTCACACCTTC.

Concerning this clone: The sample has other DNA sequences that encode this CDR3 too. The chain recombines TRBV27 with TRBJ2-1, with D hard to call. Germline loops: CDR1 MNHEY, CDR2 SMNVEV (reference sequence). The V end lost 5 bases, the J end lost 4 bases, and 9 bases lay between the germline ends. The CDR3 has 13 amino acids. CDR3 loop: CASSPGTYNEQFF. CDR3 DNA sequence: TGTGCCAGCAGTCCAGGAACTTACAATGAGCAGTTCTTC.

This rearrangement joins TRBV7-2 to TRBJ2-7; 7 bases fit TRBD1. The germline V gene encodes CDR1 SGHTA and CDR2 FQGNSA. The CDR3 has 16 amino acids. Trimming at V came to 5 bases and at J to 5 bases, leaving 15 bases not matched to a gene. The CDR3 is CASSRVPVTGPHEQYF. In DNA, the CDR3 is TGTGCCAGCAGCCGGGTTCCAGTGACAGGGCCTCACGAGCAGTACTTC. Together with reference TRBV7-2 and TRBJ2-7, the CDR3 gives the full variable domain: GAGVSQSPSNKVTEKGKDVELRCDPISGHTALYWYRQSLGQGLEFLIYFQGNSAPDKSGLPSDRFSAERTGGSVSTLTIQRTQQEDSAVYLCASSRVPVTGPHEQYFGPGTRLTVT.

On this clone itself: One end of the junction is discordant with germline, which a read error may explain. The chain combines TRBV5-1 with TRBJ1-1, with D possibly TRBD1 on 5 matching bases. Germline V lookup: CDR1 SGHRS, CDR2 YFSETQ. The CDR3 totals 14 residues. CDR3 amino acids: CASSLGTRGTEAFF. The CDR3 DNA follows: TGTGCCAGCAGCTTGGGGACGCGCGGGACTGAAGCTTTCTTT. The full variable domain, in which reference TRBV5-1 and TRBJ1-1 provide the parts outside the CDR3, is KAGVTQTPRYLIKTRGQQVTLSCSPISGHRSVSWYQQTPGQGLQFLFEYFSETQRNKGNFPGRFSGRQFSNSRSEMNVSTLELGDSALYLCASSLGTRGTEAFFGQGTRLTVV.

The rearrangement joins TRBV5-1 to TRBJ2-1, with D perhaps TRBD1 or TRBD2 (5 bases each). Trimming removed 4 bases from V and 9 bases from J, with 11 bases in between. This CDR3 comprises 12 residues. The germline V gene has CDR1 SGHRS and CDR2 YFSETQ. This CDR3 reads CASSRGFGEQFF. CDR3 sequence (DNA): TGCGCCAGCAGCCGGGGCTTTGGTGAGCAGTTCTTC. Full variable domain (rest looked up from reference TRBV5-1 and TRBJ2-1): KAGVTQTPRYLIKTRGQQVTLSCSPISGHRSVSWYQQTPGQGLQFLFEYFSETQRNKGNFPGRFSGRQFSNSRSEMNVSTLELGDSALYLCASSRGFGEQFFGPGTRLTVL.

The chain uses TRBV5-3 and TRBJ1-2, with 10 bases identical to TRBD1. TRBV5-3 is known as an ORF, though its function is uncertain. The CDR3 length is 17 residues. Unmatched junction bases numbered 15, after V lost 4 bases and J lost 6 bases. The CDR3, as DNA: TGTGCCAGAAGCCATGCCCCGGGACAGGGGAACTGGGATGGCTACACCTTC. It yields the protein CARSHAPGQGNWDGYTF.